A single sample gave rise to the 28 T cell receptor beta chains below, sequenced in a study of radiotherapy plus CTLA-4 blockade in lung cancer. The method was immunoSEQ multiplex PCR; TCRdb's version includes in-frame clones alone and lacks a portion of them. This table holds about 95,000 clones, roughly four fifths found once. The source was peripheral blood, collected from a patient treated with radiotherapy plus ipilimumab. The source of these receptors is a human donor with non-small cell lung cancer who had stable disease on radiotherapy plus ipilimumab.

The V and J genes are TRBV5-1 and TRBJ1-6; D gene unclear. Germline V CDR1 and CDR2: SGHRS, YFSETQ. This CDR3 has 14 residues. V lost 2 bases and J 7 bases, leaving 10 bases between the germline ends. The CDR3 is CASSFTAGNSPLHF. CDR3 sequence (DNA): TGCGCCAGCAGCTTTACAGCGGGAAATTCACCCCTCCACTTT.

V gene TRBV28 combines with J gene TRBJ2-7; 9 nucleotides match TRBD1. The CDR3 is 16 residues long. V shed 6 bases and J 1 base; nucleotides not matched to a gene: 10. The germline V gene encodes CDR1 MDHEN and CDR2 SYDVKM. CDR3 DNA sequence: TGTGCCAGCAGAATACCCGGGACAGGGATATCCTACGAGCAGTACTTC. Amino acids: CASRIPGTGISYEQYF. Based on the CDR3 plus reference TRBV28 and TRBJ2-7, the full variable domain is DVKVTQSSRYLVKRTGEKVFLECVQDMDHENMFWYRQDPGLGLRLIYFSYDVKMKEKGDIPEGYSVSREKKERFSLILESASTNQTSMYLCASRIPGTGISYEQYFGPGTRLTVT.

The chain uses TRBV5-4 and TRBJ1-6; D unresolved. Germline loops: CDR1 SGHNT, CDR2 YYREEE (reference sequence). This CDR3 contains 17 residues. Trimming took 6 bases from V and 3 from J, leaving 19 bases between them. The CDR3 here is CASTRRMWVFYNSPLHF. The CDR3 DNA is TGTGCCAGCACCCGCCGGATGTGGGTATTCTATAATTCACCCCTCCACTTT.

The chain joins TRBV29-1 to TRBJ2-3; D might be TRBD1 (6 bases). Germline V gene sequence: CDR1 SQVTM, CDR2 ANQGSEA. This CDR3 contains 13 residues. Trimming stripped 7 bases from V and 8 bases from J, with 19 bases between. CDR3 coding DNA: TGCAGCGAAAGGGCGACAGGTCGGGGTACGCAGTATTTT. This sequence encodes CSERATGRGTQYF.

The chain employs TRBV7-9 and TRBJ2-5; D ambiguous. Germline V gene sequence: CDR1 SEHNR, CDR2 FQNEAQ (reference sequence). Trimming pared 1 base from V and 2 bases from J, leaving 8 bases between. The CDR3 totals 14 residues. The CDR3 sequence: CASSLVLQQETQYF. The CDR3 DNA reads TGTGCCAGCAGCTTAGTGTTACAGCAAGAGACCCAGTACTTC.

This clone was observed once. The chain uses TRBV4-1 and TRBJ1-2; no firm D call. The CDR3 sequence is 14 residues long. V was shortened by 6 bases and J by 4 bases, with 15 bases between the two germline ends. CDR1 is MGHRA, CDR2 YSYEKL, per germline. The CDR3 coding sequence is TGCGCCAGCAGTCTTCGGGTGGAGAGCTATGGCTACACCTTC. This gives the protein CASSLRVESYGYTF.

This sequence joins TRBV19 and TRBJ1-5; 10 positions agree with TRBD1. Losses at the gene ends were 8 bases for V and 4 bases for J; bases not matched to a gene: 11. Germline V gene sequence: CDR1 LNHDA, CDR2 SQIVND (reference sequence). The CDR3 covers 16 residues. In DNA, the CDR3 is TGTGCCAGTGGGGGACAGGGGACCGGGGGTAATCAGCCCCAGCATTTT. Its protein is CASGGQGTGGNQPQHF.

The chain links TRBV2 to TRBJ2-1; TRBD1 matches at 8 bases. CDR1 SNHLY and CDR2 FYNNEI come from the germline V gene. The length of the CDR3 is 14 residues. Losses at the gene ends were 6 bases for V and 5 bases for J; bases not matched to a gene: 6. DNA of the CDR3: TGTGCCAGCAGGCGGGGACAGGTTGACAATGAGCAGTTCTTC. Translated, it gives CASRRGQVDNEQFF. The full variable domain, rest sourced from reference TRBV2 and TRBJ2-1, is EPEVTQTPSHQVTQMGQEVILRCVPISNHLYFYWYRQILGQKVEFLVSFYNNEISEKSEIFDDQFSVERPDGSNFTLKIRSTKLEDSAMYFCASRRGQVDNEQFFGPGTRLTVL.

J is TRBJ2-3 and V is TRBV28; weak D call: TRBD2 (6 bases). This CDR3 region has 16 residues. V lost 1 base and J lost 1, with 12 bases in between. Germline values: CDR1 MDHEN, CDR2 SYDVKM. The CDR3 loop is CASSLLWSSGTDTQYF. CDR3 in DNA: TGTGCCAGCAGTTTATTGTGGTCTAGCGGCACAGATACGCAGTATTTT.

Remarks on this clone: The DNA is left out, because the CDR3 cannot be placed on it with certainty; the CDR3 is given as TCRdb lists it. J is TRBJ2-3 and V is TRBV13; the D call of TRBD2 is as the table states it, not checked on the DNA. Germline CDR1 is PRHDT and CDR2 is FYEKMQ (reference sequence). The CDR3 sequence runs 16 residues, both termini included. CDR3 region: CASTSGRGGLTDTQYF.

The chain combines TRBV2 with TRBJ1-2; no definite D call. Germline V gene data show CDR1 as SNHLY and CDR2 as FYNNEI. The germline V and J ends were trimmed by 6 bases and 3 bases, with 17 bases remaining between them. The CDR3 length is 15 residues. This chain's CDR3 is CASSPDRKAHYGYTF. CDR3 nucleotides: TGTGCCAGCAGCCCCGACCGCAAAGCTCACTATGGCTACACCTTC. Supplemented by reference TRBV2 and TRBJ1-2, the full variable domain reads EPEVTQTPSHQVTQMGQEVILRCVPISNHLYFYWYRQILGQKVEFLVSFYNNEISEKSEIFDDQFSVERPDGSNFTLKIRSTKLEDSAMYFCASSPDRKAHYGYTFGSGTRLTVV.

The rearrangement links TRBV7-2 to TRBJ2-4; D may correspond to TRBD1 or TRBD2 (5 bases each). The CDR3 runs to 16 residues. Germline CDR1 is SGHTA and CDR2 is FQGNSA. Trimming left V 6 bases short and J 2 bases short, with 17 bases between. The CDR3 is CASRPTRQGPKNIQYF. In DNA, the CDR3 is TGTGCCAGCAGGCCCACCCGCCAGGGACCCAAAAACATTCAGTACTTC.

The rearrangement joins TRBV30 to TRBJ2-3; possibly TRBD1 for D (5 bases). This CDR3 spans 13 amino acids. V lost 6 bases and J lost 2, with 12 bases in between. The germline V gene has CDR1 GTSNPN and CDR2 SVGIG (reference sequence). The CDR3, as DNA: TGTGCCTGTTACAGGTCCCTCACAGATACGCAGTATTTT. Protein sequence: CACYRSLTDTQYF.

The J gene is TRBJ2-5, the V gene TRBV5-1, with 11 bases lining up with TRBD2. CDR3 length equals 16 residues. Trimming cost V 2 bases and J 2 bases; bases outside gene matches: 5. Germline lookup yields CDR1 SGHRS and CDR2 YFSETQ. CDR3 region: CASSFELAGGQETQYF. The CDR3 DNA follows: TGCGCCAGCAGCTTCGAATTAGCGGGGGGGCAAGAGACCCAGTACTTC.

The chain joins TRBV7-3 to TRBJ1-6; unclear D gene. The CDR3 consists of 13 residues. Germline CDR1 reads SGHTA; CDR2 reads FQGTGA. V was trimmed by 10 bases and J by 1 base, leaving 8 bases between them. The CDR3 sequence is CAIPWSYNSPLHF. The DNA for the CDR3 is TGTGCCATCCCCTGGTCCTATAATTCACCCCTCCACTTT.

The chain has TRBV2 and TRBJ2-1; 9 bases are a match to TRBD2. There are 14 residues in the CDR3. Trimming at V came to 2 bases and at J to 5 bases, leaving 1 base not matched to a gene. In germline, CDR1 is SNHLY, CDR2 FYNNEI. CDR3: CASSERLADNEQFF. The CDR3 DNA follows: TGTGCCAGCAGTGAAAGACTAGCGGACAATGAGCAGTTCTTC.

The rearrangement joins TRBV2 to TRBJ2-6, with a weak D call TRBD2 (6 bases). Trimming cost V 8 bases and J 2 bases, with 10 bases left between them. The CDR3 loop spans 14 amino acids. The V gene's germline CDR1 is SNHLY and CDR2 FYNNEI. CDR3 coding DNA: TGTGCCAGCCAAACGGGGGCTGGGGCCAACGTCCTGACTTTC. This sequence encodes CASQTGAGANVLTF. Full variable domain (missing parts from reference TRBV2 and TRBJ2-6): EPEVTQTPSHQVTQMGQEVILRCVPISNHLYFYWYRQILGQKVEFLVSFYNNEISEKSEIFDDQFSVERPDGSNFTLKIRSTKLEDSAMYFCASQTGAGANVLTFGAGSRLTVL.

This clone was seen a single time. The chain joins TRBV28 to TRBJ2-7; no clear D gene. V dropped 7 bases and J dropped 1 base, with 17 bases sitting between them. CDR3 size: 15 residues. The germline CDR1 and CDR2 sequences are MDHEN and SYDVKM. The CDR3 is CASTLSGSSSYEQYF. The CDR3 bases are TGTGCCAGCACCCTCAGTGGGTCATCTTCCTACGAGCAGTACTTC. The complete variable domain, with remaining parts taken from reference TRBV28 and TRBJ2-7, reads DVKVTQSSRYLVKRTGEKVFLECVQDMDHENMFWYRQDPGLGLRLIYFSYDVKMKEKGDIPEGYSVSREKKERFSLILESASTNQTSMYLCASTLSGSSSYEQYFGPGTRLTVT.

The chain uses TRBV4-2 and TRBJ2-7, with 10 bases identical to TRBD1. The CDR3 has 17 amino acids. V gave up 4 bases and J gave up 2 bases; unmatched junction bases: 11. Germline values: CDR1 LGHNA, CDR2 YNFKEQ. Here the CDR3 reads CASSPYTGTGDPYEQYF. The CDR3 nucleotides read TGTGCCAGCAGCCCCTATACCGGGACAGGGGACCCCTACGAGCAGTACTTC.

The DNA for the CDR3 is TGTGCCAGCAAGCTTGACAGGGGACCTGGAAACACCATATATTTT. This encodes CASKLDRGPGNTIYF. The gene calls are TRBV27 and TRBJ1-3, with 8 bases aligning to TRBD1. Germline lookup yields CDR1 MNHEY and CDR2 SMNVEV (reference sequence). This CDR3 region has 15 residues. Trimming cost V 7 bases and J 2 bases; bases outside gene matches: 7.

V is TRBV5-1 and J is TRBJ2-5, with D hard to call. This CDR3 region has 13 residues. V was clipped by 1 base and J by 5 bases, with 9 bases between them. From germline, CDR1 is SGHRS and CDR2 YFSETQ. The CDR3 bases are TGCGCCAGCAGCTTGATCAGCGAGGAGACCCAGTACTTC. Protein: CASSLISEETQYF.

This clone was detected only once. The chain joins TRBV11-3 to TRBJ2-3, with 7 bases lining up with TRBD2. This CDR3 is 16 amino acids long. Unmatched junction bases numbered 11, after V lost 5 bases and J lost 3 bases. From germline, CDR1 is SGHNT and CDR2 YENEEA. CDR3 bases: TGTGCCAGCAGCCCCACCGGGGGGAGAAAGACAGATACGCAGTATTTT. This gives the protein CASSPTGGRKTDTQYF.

The chain is built from TRBV2 and TRBJ1-5; D possibly corresponds to TRBD1 (6 bases). The V and J ends lost 8 bases and 6 bases respectively, with 14 bases between them. Germline-derived CDR1 and CDR2 are SNHLY and FYNNEI. The CDR3 has 13 amino acids. The CDR3 sequence is CASRQAYLQPQHF. The CDR3 DNA follows: TGTGCCAGCCGACAGGCCTACCTTCAGCCCCAGCATTTT.

This clone was counted a few times. V and J are TRBV6-1 and TRBJ1-5, with 8 bases lining up with TRBD1. The CDR3 runs to 13 residues. Per germline, CDR1 MNHNS and CDR2 SASEGT. V lost 6 bases and J lost 6; bases outside the gene matches: 4. The DNA of the CDR3 is TGTGCCAGCAGCCAGGGGGCTGGTCAGCCCCAGCATTTT. Amino acid sequence: CASSQGAGQPQHF.

The chain links TRBV13 to TRBJ1-3, with a weak D call TRBD1 (5 bases). Germline values: CDR1 PRHDT, CDR2 FYEKMQ (reference sequence). Trimming cost V 2 bases and J 1 base, with 12 bases left between them. There are 16 residues in the CDR3. The CDR3 region is CASSLNRLRSGNTIYF. The CDR3 DNA sequence: TGTGCCAGCAGCTTAAACAGGCTACGATCTGGAAACACCATATATTTT.

The V gene is TRBV6-1, the J gene TRBJ1-3; D not certain. Germline CDR1 reads MNHNS; CDR2 reads SASEGT. There are 14 residues in the CDR3. Trimming left V 7 bases short and J 5 bases short, with 15 bases between. The DNA of the CDR3 is TGTGCCAGCAAAAAAGACGCGAACCGAAACACCATATATTTT. Translating it yields CASKKDANRNTIYF.

The genes are TRBV19 and TRBJ2-2; possibly TRBD2 for D (7 bases). V lost 6 bases to trimming and J lost 6 bases, with 14 bases between them. CDR3 length: 14 amino acids. Germline V CDR1 and CDR2: LNHDA, SQIVND (reference sequence). CDR3 residues: CASRSRGGAGELFF. In DNA form, the CDR3 reads TGTGCCAGTAGGAGTAGGGGGGGAGCCGGGGAGCTGTTTTTT.

The genes are TRBV2 and TRBJ2-4; no reliable D call. The length of the CDR3 is 17 residues. CDR1 is SNHLY, CDR2 FYNNEI, per germline. The V end lost 9 bases, the J end lost 1 base, and 22 bases lay between the germline ends. This CDR3 is CASRSRTQVVAKNIQYF. For the CDR3, the DNA is TGTGCCAGTAGATCCAGGACCCAGGTGGTGGCCAAAAACATTCAGTACTTC. Full variable domain (missing parts from reference TRBV2 and TRBJ2-4): EPEVTQTPSHQVTQMGQEVILRCVPISNHLYFYWYRQILGQKVEFLVSFYNNEISEKSEIFDDQFSVERPDGSNFTLKIRSTKLEDSAMYFCASRSRTQVVAKNIQYFGAGTRLSVL.